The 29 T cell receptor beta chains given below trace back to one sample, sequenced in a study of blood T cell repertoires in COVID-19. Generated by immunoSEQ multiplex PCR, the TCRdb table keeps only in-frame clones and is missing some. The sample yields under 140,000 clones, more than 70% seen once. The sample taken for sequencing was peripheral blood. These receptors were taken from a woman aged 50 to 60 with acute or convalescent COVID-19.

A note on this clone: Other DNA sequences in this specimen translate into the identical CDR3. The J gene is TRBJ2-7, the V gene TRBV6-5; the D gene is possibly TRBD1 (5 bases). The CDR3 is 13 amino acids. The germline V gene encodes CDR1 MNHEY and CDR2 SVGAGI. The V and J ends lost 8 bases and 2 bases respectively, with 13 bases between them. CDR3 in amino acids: CASSRTGTYEQYF. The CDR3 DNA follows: TGTGCCAGCTCTCGTACAGGAACCTACGAGCAGTACTTC.

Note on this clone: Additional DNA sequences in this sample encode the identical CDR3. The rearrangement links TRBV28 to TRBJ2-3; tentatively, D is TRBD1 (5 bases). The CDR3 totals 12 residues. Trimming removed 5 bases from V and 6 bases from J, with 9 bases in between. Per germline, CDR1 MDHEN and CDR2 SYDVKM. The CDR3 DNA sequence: TGTGCCAGCAGTAGCGCAGGGGATACGCAGTATTTT. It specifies CASSSAGDTQYF.

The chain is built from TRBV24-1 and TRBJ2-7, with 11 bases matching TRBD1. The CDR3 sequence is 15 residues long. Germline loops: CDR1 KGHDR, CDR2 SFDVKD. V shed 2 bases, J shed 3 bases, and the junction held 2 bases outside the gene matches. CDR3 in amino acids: CATSDSGTGGYEQYF. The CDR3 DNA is TGTGCCACCAGTGATTCAGGGACAGGGGGCTACGAGCAGTACTTC.

The CDR3 loop is CASSLGGTKNIQYF. The CDR3, as DNA: TGTGCCAGCAGCTTAGGAGGGACCAAAAACATTCAGTACTTC. V gene TRBV5-4 combines with J gene TRBJ2-4; a possible D gene is TRBD2 (6 bases). Per germline, CDR1 SGHNT and CDR2 YYREEE (reference sequence). V was clipped by 2 bases and J by 2 bases, with 8 bases between them. The CDR3 consists of 14 residues.

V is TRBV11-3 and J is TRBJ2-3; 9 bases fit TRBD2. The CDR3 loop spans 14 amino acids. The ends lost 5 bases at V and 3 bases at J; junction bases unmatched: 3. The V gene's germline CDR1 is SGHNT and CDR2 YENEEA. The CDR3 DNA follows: TGTGCCAGCAGCCTAGCGGGAAAGACAGATACGCAGTATTTT. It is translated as CASSLAGKTDTQYF.

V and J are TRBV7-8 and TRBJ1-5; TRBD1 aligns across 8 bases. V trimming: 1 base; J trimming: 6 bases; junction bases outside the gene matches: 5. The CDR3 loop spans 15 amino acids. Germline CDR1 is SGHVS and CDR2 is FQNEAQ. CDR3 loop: CASSLGQGAAQPQHF. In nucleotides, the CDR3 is TGTGCCAGCAGCTTAGGGCAGGGGGCAGCTCAGCCCCAGCATTTT.

CDR3 residues: CASSIALGPAYEQYF. The CDR3 nucleotides read TGTGCCAGTAGTATAGCCCTTGGGCCGGCGTACGAGCAGTACTTC. This rearrangement joins TRBV19 to TRBJ2-7; D gene ambiguous. From germline, CDR1 is LNHDA and CDR2 SQIVND (reference sequence). V shed 1 base and J shed 4 bases, with 14 bases lying between them. The CDR3 is 15 amino acids.

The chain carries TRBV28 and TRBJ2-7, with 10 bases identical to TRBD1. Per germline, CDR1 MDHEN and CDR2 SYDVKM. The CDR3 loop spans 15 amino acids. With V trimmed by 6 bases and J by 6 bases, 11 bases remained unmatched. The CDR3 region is CASSRTGTGDGEQYF. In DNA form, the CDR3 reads TGTGCCAGCAGCCGTACCGGGACAGGGGATGGCGAGCAGTACTTC.

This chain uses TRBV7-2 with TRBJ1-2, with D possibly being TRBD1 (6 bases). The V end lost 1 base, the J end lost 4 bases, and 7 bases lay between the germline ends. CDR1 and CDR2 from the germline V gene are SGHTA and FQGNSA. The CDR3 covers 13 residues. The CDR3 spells CASSLEGGYGYTF. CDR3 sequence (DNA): TGTGCCAGCAGCTTAGAAGGGGGCTATGGCTACACCTTC.

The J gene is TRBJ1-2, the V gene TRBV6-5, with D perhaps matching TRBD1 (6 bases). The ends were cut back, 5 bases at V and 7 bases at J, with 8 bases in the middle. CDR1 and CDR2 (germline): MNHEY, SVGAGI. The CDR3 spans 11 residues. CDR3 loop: CASSRQVGYTF. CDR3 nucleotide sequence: TGTGCCAGCAGTAGACAGGTTGGCTACACCTTC.

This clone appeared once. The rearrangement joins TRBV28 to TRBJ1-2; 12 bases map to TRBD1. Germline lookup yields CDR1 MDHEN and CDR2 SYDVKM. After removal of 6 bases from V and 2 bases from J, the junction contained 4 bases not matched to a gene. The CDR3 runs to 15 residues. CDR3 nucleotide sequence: TGTGCCAGCAGCTTAGGGACAGGGGGCAACTATGGCTACACCTTC. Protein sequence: CASSLGTGGNYGYTF.

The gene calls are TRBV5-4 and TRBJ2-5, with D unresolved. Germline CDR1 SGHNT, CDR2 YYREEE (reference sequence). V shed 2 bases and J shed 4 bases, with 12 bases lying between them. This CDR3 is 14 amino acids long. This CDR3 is CASSFAASGETQYF. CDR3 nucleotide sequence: TGTGCCAGCAGCTTTGCGGCGTCGGGAGAGACCCAGTACTTC.

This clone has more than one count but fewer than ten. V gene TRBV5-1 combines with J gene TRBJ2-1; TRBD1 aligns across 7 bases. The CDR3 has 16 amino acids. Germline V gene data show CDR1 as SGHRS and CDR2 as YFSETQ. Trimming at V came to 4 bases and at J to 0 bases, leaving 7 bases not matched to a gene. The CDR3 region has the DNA TGCGCCAGCAGCGCTGGGACAGAAAGCTCCTACAATGAGCAGTTCTTC. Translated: CASSAGTESSYNEQFF.

Here the CDR3 reads CASSESRGGGETQYF. CDR3 in DNA: TGCGCCAGCAGTGAGTCGAGAGGGGGCGGAGAGACCCAGTACTTC. J is TRBJ2-5 and V is TRBV10-1, with 7 bases matching TRBD1. Germline V lookup: CDR1 WNHNN, CDR2 SYGVQD (reference sequence). This CDR3 region has 15 residues. The ends lost 0 bases at V and 4 bases at J; junction bases unmatched: 5.

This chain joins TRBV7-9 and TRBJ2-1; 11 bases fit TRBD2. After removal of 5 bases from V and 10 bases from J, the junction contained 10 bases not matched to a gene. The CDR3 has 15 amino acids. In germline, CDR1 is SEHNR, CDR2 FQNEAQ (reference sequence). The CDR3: CASSVGTSGKQEQFF. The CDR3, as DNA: TGTGCCAGCAGCGTCGGGACTAGCGGCAAACAAGAGCAGTTCTTC.

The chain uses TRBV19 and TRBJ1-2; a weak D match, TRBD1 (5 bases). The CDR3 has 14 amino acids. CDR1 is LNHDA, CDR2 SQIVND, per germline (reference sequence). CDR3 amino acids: CATALGRAGYGYTF. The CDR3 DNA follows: TGTGCTACGGCCTTGGGGCGCGCGGGATATGGCTACACCTTC.

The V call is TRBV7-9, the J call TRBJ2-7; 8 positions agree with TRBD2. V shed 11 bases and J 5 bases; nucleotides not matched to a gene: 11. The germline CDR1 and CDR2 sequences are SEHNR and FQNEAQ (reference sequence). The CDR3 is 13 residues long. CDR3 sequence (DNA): TGTGCCGGGTCACCGGGACTAGGTCACGAGCAGTACTTC. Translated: CAGSPGLGHEQYF.

The CDR3 sequence: CASSSQGVSYEQYF. CDR3 nucleotides: TGTGCCAGCAGTTCCCAGGGGGTTTCCTACGAGCAGTACTTC. The chain uses TRBV2 and TRBJ2-7, with 7 positions matching TRBD1. In germline, CDR1 is SNHLY, CDR2 FYNNEI. This CDR3 contains 14 residues. V was clipped by 5 bases and J by 1 base; unmatched bases: 5.

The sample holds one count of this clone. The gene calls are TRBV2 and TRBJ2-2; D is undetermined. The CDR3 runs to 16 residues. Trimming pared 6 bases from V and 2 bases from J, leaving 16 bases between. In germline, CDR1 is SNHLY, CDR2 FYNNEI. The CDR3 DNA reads TGTGCCAGCAGGGGTGCTGCGGAGCTTAACACCGGGGAGCTGTTTTTT. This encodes CASRGAAELNTGELFF.

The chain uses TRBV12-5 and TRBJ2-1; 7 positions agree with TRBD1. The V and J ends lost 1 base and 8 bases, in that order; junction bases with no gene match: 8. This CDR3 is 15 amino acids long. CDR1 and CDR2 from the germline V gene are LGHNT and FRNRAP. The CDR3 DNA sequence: TGTGCTAGTGGTTTGGGGACAGGTGAATTCGATGAGCAGTTCTTC. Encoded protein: CASGLGTGEFDEQFF.

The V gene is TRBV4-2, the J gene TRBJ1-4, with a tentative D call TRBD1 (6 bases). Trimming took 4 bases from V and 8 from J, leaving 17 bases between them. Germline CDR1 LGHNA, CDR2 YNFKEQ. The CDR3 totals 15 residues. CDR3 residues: CASSRTRQVREKLFF. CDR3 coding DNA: TGTGCCAGCAGCCGAACACGACAGGTACGAGAAAAACTGTTTTTT.

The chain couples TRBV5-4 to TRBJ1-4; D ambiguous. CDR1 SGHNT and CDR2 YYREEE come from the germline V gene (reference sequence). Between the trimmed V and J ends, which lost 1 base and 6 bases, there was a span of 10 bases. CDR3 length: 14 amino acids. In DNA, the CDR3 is TGTGCCAGCAGCTTGCCCGGAGGCGATGAAAAACTGTTTTTT. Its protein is CASSLPGGDEKLFF.

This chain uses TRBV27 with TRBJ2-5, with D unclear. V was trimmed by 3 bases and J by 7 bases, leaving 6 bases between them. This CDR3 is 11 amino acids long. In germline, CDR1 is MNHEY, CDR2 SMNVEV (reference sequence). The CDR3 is CASSFQWTQYF. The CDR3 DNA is TGTGCCAGCAGTTTTCAATGGACCCAGTACTTC.

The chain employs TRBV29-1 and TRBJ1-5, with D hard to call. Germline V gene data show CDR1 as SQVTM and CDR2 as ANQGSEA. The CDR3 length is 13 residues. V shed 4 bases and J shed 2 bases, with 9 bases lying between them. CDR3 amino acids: CSVAREGNQPQHF. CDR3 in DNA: TGCAGCGTTGCCCGGGAAGGCAATCAGCCCCAGCATTTT.

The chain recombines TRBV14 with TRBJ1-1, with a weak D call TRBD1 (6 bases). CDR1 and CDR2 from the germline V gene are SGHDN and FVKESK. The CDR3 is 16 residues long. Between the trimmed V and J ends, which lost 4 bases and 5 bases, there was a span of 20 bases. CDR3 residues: CASSPKPDRRRTEAFF. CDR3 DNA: TGTGCCAGCAGCCCCAAACCTGACAGGAGGAGAACTGAAGCTTTCTTT.

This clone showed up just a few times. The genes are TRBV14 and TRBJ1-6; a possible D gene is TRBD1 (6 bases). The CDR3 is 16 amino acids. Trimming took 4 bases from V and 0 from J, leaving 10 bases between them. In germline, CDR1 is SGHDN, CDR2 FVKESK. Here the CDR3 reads CASSRTVSSYNSPLHF. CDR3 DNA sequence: TGTGCCAGCAGCCGGACAGTGAGCTCCTATAATTCACCCCTCCACTTT. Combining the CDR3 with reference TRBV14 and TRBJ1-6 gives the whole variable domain EAGVTQFPSHSVIEKGQTVTLRCDPISGHDNLYWYRRVMGKEIKFLLHFVKESKQDESGMPNNRFLAERTGGTYSTLKVQPAELEDSGVYFCASSRTVSSYNSPLHFGNGTRLTVT.

CDR3 DNA sequence: TGTGCCATCCGGGGGGCAGATACGCAGTATTTT. Translating it yields CAIRGADTQYF. The rearrangement uses TRBV7-9 and TRBJ2-3; TRBD2 matches 7 bases. V gave up 10 bases and J gave up 4 bases; unmatched junction bases: 2. The CDR3 sequence is 11 residues long. Germline V lookup: CDR1 SEHNR, CDR2 FQNEAQ (reference sequence). Together with reference TRBV7-9 and TRBJ2-3, the CDR3 gives the full variable domain: DTGVSQNPRHKITKRGQNVTFRCDPISEHNRLYWYRQTLGQGPEFLTYFQNEAQLEKSRLLSDRFSAERPKGSFSTLEIQRTEQGDSAMYLCAIRGADTQYFGPGTRLTVL.

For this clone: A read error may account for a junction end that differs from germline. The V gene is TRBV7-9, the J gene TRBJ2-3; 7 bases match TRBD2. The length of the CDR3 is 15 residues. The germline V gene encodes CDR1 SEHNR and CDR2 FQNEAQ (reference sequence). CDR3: CASRLAGLSTDTQYF. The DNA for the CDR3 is TGTGCCAGCAGGTTAGCGGGCCTTAGCACAGATACGCAGTATTTT. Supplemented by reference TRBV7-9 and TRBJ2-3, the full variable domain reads DTGVSQNPRHKITKRGQNVTFRCDPISEHNRLYWYRQTLGQGPEFLTYFQNEAQLEKSRLLSDRFSAERPKGSFSTLEIQRTEQGDSAMYLCASRLAGLSTDTQYFGPGTRLTVL.

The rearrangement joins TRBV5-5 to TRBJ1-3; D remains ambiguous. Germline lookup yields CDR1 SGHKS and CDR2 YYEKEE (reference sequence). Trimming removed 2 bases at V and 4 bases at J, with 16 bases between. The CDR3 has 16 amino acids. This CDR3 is CASSLGAAGKGNTIYF. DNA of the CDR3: TGTGCCAGCAGCTTAGGTGCCGCGGGAAAGGGAAACACCATATATTTT.